This entry lists 23 T cell receptor beta chains sequenced from one sample in a study of T cells in Graves' hyperthyroidism and ophthalmopathy. Amplification of TCR beta CDR3 regions used RNA as the template. Using the HTBI primer set, a first-round RT-PCR was run on the TCR CDR3. TCRdb passed the multiplex PCR reads through MiXCR, listing each CDR3 protein once. Seen here are about 380,000 distinct CDR3 sequences, around 13% observed once, and the top ten hold roughly 9.6%. The source material was blood. The receptors were sampled from a woman in her sixties or seventies with Graves' hyperthyroidism.

This clonotype showed up many times. The chain employs TRBV20-1 and TRBJ2-3; D perhaps matches TRBD2 (6 bases). Trimming shortened V by 6 bases and J by 5 bases, and 15 bases separated the two germline ends. The CDR3 has 13 amino acids. Germline V gene data show CDR1 as DFQATT and CDR2 as SNEGSKA (reference sequence). The CDR3 region is CSAAQGGVDTQYF. The CDR3, as DNA: TGCAGTGCCGCGCAGGGCGGGGTAGATACGCAGTATTTT.

This clonotype was picked up a small number of times. The chain carries TRBV9 and TRBJ2-7, with D perhaps matching TRBD2 (5 bases). V shed 4 bases and J shed 6 bases, with 11 bases lying between them. This CDR3 spans 12 amino acids. Germline V gives CDR1 SGDLS, CDR2 YYNGEE. The CDR3 sequence: CASSPGLGEQYF. Written as DNA, the CDR3 is TGTGCCAGCAGCCCAGGACTGGGCGAGCAGTACTTC.

This clonotype was seen repeatedly, ten times or more. V is TRBV5-4 and J is TRBJ2-7; TRBD1 matches at 9 bases. CDR1 is SGHNT, CDR2 YYREEE, per germline (reference sequence). CDR3 length: 15 amino acids. V lost 3 bases and J lost 4; bases outside the gene matches: 8. The CDR3 reads CASSSGTGLVYEQYF. DNA for the CDR3: TGTGCCAGCAGCTCCGGGACAGGGTTGGTGTACGAGCAGTACTTC.

This clonotype was picked up many times. The CDR3 DNA reads TGTGCCAGCAGCTCCAAGGACGGGCATTACGAGCAGTACTTC. The encoded protein is CASSSKDGHYEQYF. V is TRBV11-2 and J is TRBJ2-7; D not certain. Germline-derived CDR1 and CDR2 are SGHAT and FQNNGV. The CDR3 contains 14 residues. The V gene lost 4 bases and the J gene lost 4 bases, with 14 bases spanning the gap.

In this sample, this clonotype turned up many times. The V gene is TRBV10-2, the J gene TRBJ2-3; D remains ambiguous. V lost 2 bases and J 1 base, leaving 7 bases between the germline ends. The CDR3 is made up of 14 amino acids. The germline CDR1 and CDR2 sequences are WSHSY and SAAADI. The CDR3 DNA reads TGCGCCAGCAGTGAGGCGTCCGGCACAGATACGCAGTATTTT. This translates into CASSEASGTDTQYF.

In its sample, this clonotype was seen many times. V is TRBV3-1 and J is TRBJ1-6, with D possibly matching TRBD1 (6 bases). This CDR3 region has 16 residues. The V end was cut by 0 bases, the J end by 7 bases, with 13 bases between. The germline gives CDR1 LGHDT, CDR2 YNNKEL (reference sequence). CDR3 in amino acids: CASSQDLRRGNSPLHF. In nucleotides, the CDR3 is TGTGCCAGCAGCCAAGATCTGCGCAGGGGAAATTCACCCCTCCACTTT.

This sequence joins TRBV24-1 and TRBJ2-7, with D perhaps TRBD1 (6 bases). Trimming cost V 7 bases and J 0 bases, with 9 bases left between them. The CDR3 is made up of 13 amino acids. Germline V gene lookup returns CDR1 KGHDR and CDR2 SFDVKD. CDR3 sequence: CATSTGSSYEQYF. The CDR3 DNA reads as TGTGCCACCAGCACAGGGAGCTCCTACGAGCAGTACTTC.

The J gene is TRBJ2-7, the V gene TRBV7-2; 10 positions agree with TRBD2. Germline lookup yields CDR1 SGHTA and CDR2 FQGNSA. This CDR3 contains 15 residues. J gave up 0 bases and V 5 bases, and 4 bases lay outside the gene matches. CDR3 residues: CASSQGLATSYEQYF. Here the CDR3 DNA reads TGTGCCAGCAGCCAGGGACTAGCGACCTCCTACGAGCAGTACTTC.

This clonotype appeared many times. The CDR3 protein is CSARPQGGGRITYEQYF. CDR3 DNA: TGCAGTGCTAGACCTCAAGGTGGAGGACGGATCACCTACGAGCAGTACTTC. The chain couples TRBV20-1 to TRBJ2-7; D is possibly TRBD2 (5 bases). V was shortened by 2 bases and J by 2 bases, with 22 bases between the two germline ends. Germline V gene lookup returns CDR1 DFQATT and CDR2 SNEGSKA (reference sequence). This CDR3 is built from 17 residues.

This clonotype was counted ten times or more. The V call is TRBV18, the J call TRBJ2-1; D is unresolved. Germline values: CDR1 KGHSH, CDR2 LQKENI. V was trimmed by 1 base and J by 4 bases, leaving 8 bases between them. The length of the CDR3 is 14 residues. This CDR3 is CASSPLDGYNEQFF. The CDR3 coding sequence is TGTGCCAGCTCACCACTGGACGGTTACAATGAGCAGTTCTTC. Full variable domain (outside the CDR3, taken from reference TRBV18 and TRBJ2-1): NAGVMQNPRHLVRRRGQEARLRCSPMKGHSHVYWYRQLPEEGLKFMVYLQKENIIDESGMPKERFSAEFPKEGPSILRIQQVVRGDSAAYFCASSPLDGYNEQFFGPGTRLTVL.

The table lists this clonotype with many counts. V is TRBV27 and J is TRBJ1-1; no clear D gene. The CDR3 extends over 14 amino acids. Trimming took 0 bases from V and 4 from J, leaving 9 bases between them. In germline, CDR1 is MNHEY, CDR2 SMNVEV (reference sequence). CDR3 in amino acids: CASSLSGLITEAFF. The CDR3 nucleotides are TGTGCCAGCAGTTTATCAGGGTTAATCACTGAAGCTTTCTTT.

This clonotype has ten or more counts. The chain employs TRBV20-1 and TRBJ1-2; 7 bases align to TRBD1. V shed 3 bases and J 2 bases; nucleotides not matched to a gene: 15. From germline, CDR1 is DFQATT and CDR2 SNEGSKA (reference sequence). This CDR3 has 17 residues. CDR3 amino acids: CSASISTFRGVNYGYTF. The CDR3 DNA reads TGCAGTGCTAGTATATCAACGTTCAGGGGGGTCAACTATGGCTACACCTTC.

This clonotype was detected only a few times. This chain connects TRBV18 to TRBJ2-2; TRBD1 agrees at 9 bases. Germline lookup yields CDR1 KGHSH and CDR2 LQKENI. The CDR3 extends over 17 amino acids. Unmatched junction bases numbered 9, after V lost 3 bases and J lost 4 bases. The CDR3 loop reads CASSPVSGTGSTGELFF. The CDR3 region has the DNA TGTGCCAGCTCACCTGTATCCGGGACAGGGAGCACCGGGGAGCTGTTTTTT.

This clonotype was picked up many times. The CDR3 loop is CSAISGRGRNEQFF. In nucleotides, the CDR3 is TGCAGTGCAATTAGCGGGAGAGGCCGGAATGAGCAGTTCTTC. V is TRBV20-1 and J is TRBJ2-1, with 9 positions matching TRBD2. The germline V gene encodes CDR1 DFQATT and CDR2 SNEGSKA (reference sequence). The CDR3 length is 14 residues. V shed 6 bases and J 7 bases; nucleotides not matched to a gene: 10.

At least ten counts were recorded for this clonotype. The chain links TRBV7-9 to TRBJ2-3; TRBD1 matches at 7 bases. The V and J ends lost 5 bases and 4 bases, in that order; junction bases with no gene match: 6. This CDR3 is 14 amino acids long. In germline, CDR1 is SEHNR, CDR2 FQNEAQ (reference sequence). The DNA for the CDR3 is TGTGCCAGCAGCCCCACAGGGGCCGCAGATACGCAGTATTTT. This sequence encodes CASSPTGAADTQYF. Supplemented by reference TRBV7-9 and TRBJ2-3, the full variable domain reads DTGVSQNPRHKITKRGQNVTFRCDPISEHNRLYWYRQTLGQGPEFLTYFQNEAQLEKSRLLSDRFSAERPKGSFSTLEIQRTEQGDSAMYLCASSPTGAADTQYFGPGTRLTVL.

The V call is TRBV5-5, the J call TRBJ2-1, with TRBD1 matching 8 bases. This CDR3 region has 15 residues. CDR1 and CDR2 (germline): SGHKS, YYEKEE (reference sequence). Trimming removed 2 bases from V and 7 bases from J; junction bases left unmatched: 8. In DNA form, the CDR3 reads TGTGCCAGCAGCTTTTGGACAGGGTTGTCAAATGAGCAGTTCTTC. Amino acid sequence: CASSFWTGLSNEQFF. Filled out from reference TRBV5-5 and TRBJ2-1, the complete variable domain reads DAGVTQSPTHLIKTRGQQVTLRCSPISGHKSVSWYQQVLGQGPQFIFQYYEKEERGRGNFPDRFSARQFPNYSSELNVNALLLGDSALYLCASSFWTGLSNEQFFGPGTRLTVL.

This clonotype was recorded at least ten times. The V call is TRBV27, the J call TRBJ1-2; 7 bases map to TRBD1. The CDR3 is 13 amino acids. Per germline, CDR1 MNHEY and CDR2 SMNVEV (reference sequence). Trimming took 4 bases from V and 8 from J; bases not matched to a gene: 7. The CDR3 DNA follows: TGTGCCAGCAGTTCGGGACAGCCGAACGGCTACACCTTC. It translates to CASSSGQPNGYTF.

This chain connects TRBV15 to TRBJ1-5, with D unresolved. Germline CDR1 LNHNV, CDR2 YYDKDF (reference sequence). V lost 0 bases and J lost 3, with 9 bases in between. This CDR3 is built from 15 residues. In DNA form, the CDR3 reads TGTGCCACCAGCAGAGATCCGTTACCCAATCAGCCCCAGCATTTT. It is translated as CATSRDPLPNQPQHF.

The chain has TRBV6-1 and TRBJ1-2, with 7 bases aligning to TRBD1. Germline CDR1 and CDR2: MNHNS and SASEGT. The CDR3 extends over 14 amino acids. The J segment lost 4 bases and the V segment lost 6 bases, leaving 8 bases of the junction unmatched. The CDR3 spells CASRPGQATYGYTF. In DNA, the CDR3 is TGTGCCAGCAGGCCCGGACAGGCGACCTATGGCTACACCTTC.

This clonotype was detected many times. The genes are TRBV9 and TRBJ2-7; a possible D gene is TRBD2 (6 bases). CDR3 length: 16 amino acids. The V gene lost 0 bases and the J gene lost 0 bases, with 13 bases spanning the gap. Germline V gives CDR1 SGDLS, CDR2 YYNGEE. The CDR3 coding sequence is TGTGCCAGCAGCGTAGGACTAGGGGTCAGCTCCTACGAGCAGTACTTC. Its protein product is CASSVGLGVSSYEQYF.

In its sample, this clonotype was seen a few times. One base away lies a much larger clone, so this may be a sequencing read error. The chain has TRBV9 and TRBJ1-2; D is ambiguous. Germline V gives CDR1 SGDLS, CDR2 YYNGEE. This CDR3 is built from 12 residues. The CDR3 loop reads CASRGNDYDYTF. The CDR3 nucleotides read TGTGCCAGCAGAGGGAATGACTATGACTACACCTTC.

In regard to this clonotype: This may stem from a read error, because a much larger clone lies one nucleotide away. The CDR3 coding sequence is TGTGCCAGCAGGCCCTATGGACTGTTCAATGAGCAGTTCTTC. As protein: CASRPYGLFNEQFF. The chain combines TRBV12-3 or TRBV12-4 with TRBJ2-1, with D possibly matching TRBD2 (5 bases). V was cut by 6 bases and J by 6 bases, with 15 bases left in between. The CDR3 sequence is 14 residues long.

This clonotype was counted ten times or more. V and J are TRBV27 and TRBJ1-6; a weak D match, TRBD1 (5 bases). Trimming pared 5 bases from V and 10 bases from J, leaving 18 bases between. The V gene's germline CDR1 is MNHEY and CDR2 SMNVEV (reference sequence). This CDR3 is built from 15 residues. The chain's CDR3 is CASSDRPGVESPLHF. The CDR3 nucleotides are TGTGCCAGCAGTGACCGACCGGGGGTTGAGTCACCCCTCCACTTT.